The 13 T cell receptor beta chains reported below all come from one sample, sequenced in a study of T cell responses to AZD1222 COVID-19 vaccine. TCRdb's copy holds only in-frame clones and misses some; the assay was immunoSEQ multiplex PCR. The data show fewer than 150,000 clones, around 90% seen once. This specimen consisted of peripheral blood, obtained 28 days after the second AZD1222 dose. These receptors all stem from an adult who received the AZD1222 COVID-19 vaccine.

This chain links TRBV6-2 or TRBV6-3 with TRBJ1-1; D is unresolved. The CDR3 consists of 13 residues. Germline-derived CDR1 and CDR2 are MNHEY and SVGEGT. V lost 0 bases to trimming and J lost 0 bases, with 2 bases between them. The CDR3 reads CASSYSVNTEAFF. CDR3 sequence (DNA): TGTGCCAGCAGTTACTCGGTGAACACTGAAGCTTTCTTT.

This clone has only a few counts. The chain recombines TRBV15 with TRBJ1-5, with 7 bases matching TRBD1. V lost 0 bases to trimming and J lost 1 base; unmatched junction nucleotides: 6. The germline V gene encodes CDR1 LNHNV and CDR2 YYDKDF (reference sequence). This CDR3 comprises 17 residues. This CDR3 is CATSRDPTGLSNQPQHF. The CDR3 region has the DNA TGTGCCACCAGCAGAGACCCGACAGGGTTAAGCAATCAGCCCCAGCATTTT.

V is TRBV5-4 and J is TRBJ1-2; D may be TRBD1 (6 bases). The length of the CDR3 is 13 residues. With 4 bases removed from V and 4 bases from J, the gap between germline ends came to 11 bases. Per the germline V gene, CDR1 is SGHNT and CDR2 is YYREEE (reference sequence). As DNA, the CDR3 is TGTGCCAGCAGCGGGGGGGGCCCCTATGGCTACACCTTC. It codes for CASSGGGPYGYTF.

V is TRBV4-2 and J is TRBJ2-3; D unclear. The CDR3 sequence is 13 residues long. Per germline, CDR1 LGHNA and CDR2 YNFKEQ. Trimming removed 4 bases from V and 2 bases from J, with 7 bases in between. The CDR3 loop is CASSLYFTDTQYF. The DNA of the CDR3 is TGTGCCAGCAGCCTCTATTTCACAGATACGCAGTATTTT.

V and J are TRBV2 and TRBJ1-5, with D unclear. Trimming pared 2 bases from V and 2 bases from J, leaving 7 bases between. From germline, CDR1 is SNHLY and CDR2 FYNNEI. This CDR3 is built from 14 residues. The CDR3, as DNA: TGTGCCAGCAGTGAAAGAAGTGGCAATCAGCCCCAGCATTTT. Translating it yields CASSERSGNQPQHF.

V gene TRBV7-2 combines with J gene TRBJ2-7, with a tentative D call TRBD1 (6 bases). This CDR3 contains 15 residues. Trimming stripped 0 bases from V and 2 bases from J, with 11 bases between. Germline CDR1 reads SGHTA; CDR2 reads FQGNSA. Here the CDR3 reads CASSLAYRETYEQYF. The CDR3 nucleotides are TGTGCCAGCAGCTTAGCGTACAGGGAGACCTACGAGCAGTACTTC.

The chain couples TRBV7-2 to TRBJ1-2; D call uncertain. This CDR3 comprises 15 residues. Trimming shortened V by 5 bases and J by 7 bases, and 20 bases separated the two germline ends. Looked up from germline, CDR1 is SGHTA and CDR2 is FQGNSA. The DNA for the CDR3 is TGTGCCAGCAGCCCGACTTCGGGAGAATCGGGTGGCTACACCTTC. Amino acids: CASSPTSGESGGYTF.

This clone was counted once. The chain has TRBV28 and TRBJ1-2; D is undetermined. Germline CDR1 and CDR2: MDHEN and SYDVKM. The CDR3 is 12 residues long. Between the trimmed V and J ends, which lost 6 bases and 4 bases, there was a span of 9 bases. This CDR3 is CASRLTLYGYTF. As DNA, the CDR3 is TGTGCCAGCAGGCTAACACTCTATGGCTACACCTTC.

The chain recombines TRBV11-2 with TRBJ1-4; perhaps TRBD1 as D (5 bases). V lost 0 bases and J lost 6, with 11 bases in between. The CDR3 runs to 15 residues. Germline CDR1 SGHAT, CDR2 FQNNGV. DNA of the CDR3: TGTGCCAGCAGCTTAGAACGGGGGAGATATGAAAAACTGTTTTTT. Translating gives CASSLERGRYEKLFF.

This chain connects TRBV24-1 to TRBJ2-3; either TRBD1 or TRBD2 may supply D (5 bases each). The V gene's germline CDR1 is KGHDR and CDR2 SFDVKD. This CDR3 contains 13 residues. V lost 10 bases to trimming and J lost 2 bases, with 12 bases between them. The CDR3 nucleotides read TGTGCCACTCGGGACGGATACACAGATACGCAGTATTTT. This gives the protein CATRDGYTDTQYF.

The chain recombines TRBV5-8 with TRBJ2-3; D is unresolved. The length of the CDR3 is 14 residues. Germline CDR1 SGHTS, CDR2 YDEGEE. The V gene lost 4 bases and the J gene lost 2 bases, with 11 bases spanning the gap. CDR3 residues: CASSTGFHTDTQYF. Written as DNA, the CDR3 is TGTGCCAGCAGCACCGGGTTCCACACAGATACGCAGTATTTT.

The rearrangement links TRBV5-1 to TRBJ2-7; 8 bases agree with TRBD1. The CDR3 consists of 15 residues. V lost 4 bases to trimming and J lost 5 bases; unmatched junction nucleotides: 11. From germline, CDR1 is SGHRS and CDR2 YFSETQ. CDR3 DNA: TGCGCCAGCAGCCCGGGCCAGGGGGCGTTGCACGAGCAGTACTTC. Protein: CASSPGQGALHEQYF.

The chain couples TRBV28 to TRBJ2-7, with D tentatively TRBD1 (5 bases). CDR3 length: 14 residues. Trimming cost V 6 bases and J 1 base, with 13 bases left between them. The V gene's germline CDR1 is MDHEN and CDR2 SYDVKM. DNA for the CDR3: TGTGCCAGCAGGTACCCAGGGAAGTCCTACGAGCAGTACTTC. Encoded protein: CASRYPGKSYEQYF.